These T cell receptor beta chains were read from a single sample in a study of shared clonotypes between healthy human individuals. Sequencing used immunoSEQ multiplex PCR; TCRdb keeps in-frame clones, though not all of them. Of 2,100,000 or so clones in the sample, nearly 97% were seen once. Sample: naive CD4+ T cells sorted from blood. Receptor source: a man in his late teens or twenties in good health. Both conserved end residues are part of each CDR3. The order of the fields is J gene, V gene, D gene, clone size, CDR3 protein, CDR3 DNA. The D gene is left open where the match is weak. Rows may omit the clone size; those that give it use once, few, many or a size class.

j_gene: TRBJ2-7; v_gene: TRBV6-5; d_gene: TRBD2; abundance: .; CDR3aa: CASSYEAGGREQYF; CDR3nt: TGTGCCAGCAGTTACGAAGCGGGAGGACGCGAGCAGTACTTC
j_gene: TRBJ2-5; v_gene: TRBV7-2; d_gene: .; abundance: .; CDR3aa: CASSSLSQTQYF; CDR3nt: TGTGCCAGCAGCTCACTCTCACAGACCCAGTACTTC
j_gene: TRBJ2-3; v_gene: TRBV18; d_gene: TRBD2; abundance: .; CDR3aa: CASSPFGASGSGDTQYF; CDR3nt: TGTGCCAGCTCACCATTCGGGGCTAGCGGGAGTGGAGATACGCAGTATTTT
j_gene: TRBJ2-1; v_gene: TRBV20-1; d_gene: .; abundance: .; CDR3aa: CSGIRNNEQFF; CDR3nt: TGCAGTGGAATCCGGAACAATGAGCAGTTCTTC
j_gene: TRBJ2-7; v_gene: TRBV29-1; d_gene: .; abundance: .; CDR3aa: CSVEDQGRGREQYF; CDR3nt: TGCAGCGTTGAAGATCAAGGACGTGGTAGGGAGCAGTACTTC
j_gene: TRBJ1-5; v_gene: TRBV28; d_gene: .; abundance: .; CDR3aa: CASSLNQPQHF; CDR3nt: TGTGCCAGCAGCCTTAATCAGCCCCAGCATTTT
j_gene: TRBJ2-7; v_gene: TRBV6-5; d_gene: TRBD2; abundance: .; CDR3aa: CASTPRLAGVHEQYF; CDR3nt: TGTGCCAGCACCCCCAGACTAGCGGGAGTCCACGAGCAGTACTTC
j_gene: TRBJ1-3; v_gene: TRBV5-1; d_gene: .; abundance: .; CDR3aa: CASSLADNFGNTIYF; CDR3nt: TGCGCCAGCAGCTTGGCTGACAATTTTGGAAACACCATATATTTT
j_gene: TRBJ1-6; v_gene: TRBV6-5; d_gene: TRBD1; abundance: once; CDR3aa: CASTGGGSPLHF; CDR3nt: TGTGCCAGCACAGGGGGCGGCTCACCCCTCCACTTT
j_gene: TRBJ1-5; v_gene: TRBV2; d_gene: .; abundance: .; CDR3aa: CASSEFREQPQHF; CDR3nt: TGTGCCAGCAGTGAATTCAGGGAACAGCCCCAGCATTTT
j_gene: TRBJ2-5; v_gene: TRBV9; d_gene: .; abundance: .; CDR3aa: CASSVSSQETQYF; CDR3nt: TGTGCCAGCAGCGTCAGTTCTCAAGAGACCCAGTACTTC
j_gene: TRBJ2-5; v_gene: TRBV7-2; d_gene: .; abundance: .; CDR3aa: CASSLAGRPLETQYF; CDR3nt: TGTGCCAGCAGCTTAGCGGGCCGGCCTCTGGAGACCCAGTACTTC
j_gene: TRBJ1-6; v_gene: TRBV2; d_gene: .; abundance: few; CDR3aa: CASSINSPLHF; CDR3nt: TGTGCCAGCAGTATAAATTCACCCCTCCACTTT